A selection of T cell receptor beta chains follows, all from one sample in a study of blood T cell repertoires in COVID-19. Method: immunoSEQ multiplex PCR; TCRdb's copy keeps in-frame clones and lacks some. The sample contains around 25,000 clones, 65% to 90% of which appear only once. Sequencing used peripheral blood. Receptors originate from a man aged 70 or older with active COVID-19. Each CDR3 is given without its conserved first and last residue.

>TRBV5-6|13
ASSRGGLYNSPLH
>TRBV2|13
ASSAGRRGVYEQY
>TRBV25-1|13
ASSDLTGAGETQY
>TRBV19|12
ATGTRANNEKLF
>TRBV7-2|13
ASSFVPTGSTEAF
>TRBV23-1|12
ASIPQGQTYEQY
>TRBV5-4|14
ASSLATSGGASEQF
>TRBV19|11
ASQGQGDSPLH
>TRBV5-1|12
ASTKGQGAYEQY
>TRBV7-9|13
ASSPTGHSSYEQY
>TRBV12-3/TRBV12-4|11
ASSNEQGATPF
>TRBV19|14
ASSIRTQGAKNGYT
>TRBV4-2|14
ASSLSTASGIETQY
>TRBV6-6|13
ASSLDTQGAGELF
>TRBV12-3/TRBV12-4|11
ASSSLAYYEQY
>TRBV7-2|13
ASSSQAGQADTQY
>TRBV11-2|10
ASSPGSGKGF
>TRBV18|13
ASSPGGPSTDTQY
>TRBV27|12
ASIWGRSDQPQH
>TRBV2|13
ASSELGQGNTEAF
>TRBV7-2|13
ASSYEGAVNTEAF
>TRBV3-1/TRBV3-2|10
ASSSGQGLGY
>TRBV4-1|19
ASSPGPWATRTSGGAGELF
>TRBV5-8|12
ASSRVFQNTEAF
>TRBV11-2|13
ASRTLRGDSPEQY
>TRBV19|16
ASSIGPGAGSSTDTQY
>TRBV28|13
ASTHRSGSFYEQY
>TRBV18|12
ASSPTGENTEAF
>TRBV2|11
ASMTGERYEQY
>TRBV10-3|12
AIRGGTGNSPLH
>TRBV10-3|11
AISDRKNTEAF
>TRBV5-1|11
ASGLAGTGELF
>TRBV18|14
ASSRRTGIDNSPLH
>TRBV11-2|12
ASSPEPRTTEAF
>TRBV5-1|14
ASSFAGPWSNQPQH
>TRBV12-3/TRBV12-4|11
ASSPDRLQPQH
>TRBV7-8|13
ASSSGGSMNTEAF
>TRBV7-9|12
ASRSHGQGYEQY
>TRBV28|14
ASTSSGVLNTGELF
>TRBV3-1/TRBV3-2|13
ASSQDWGLEETQY
>TRBV18|13
ASSPGARTAYEQY